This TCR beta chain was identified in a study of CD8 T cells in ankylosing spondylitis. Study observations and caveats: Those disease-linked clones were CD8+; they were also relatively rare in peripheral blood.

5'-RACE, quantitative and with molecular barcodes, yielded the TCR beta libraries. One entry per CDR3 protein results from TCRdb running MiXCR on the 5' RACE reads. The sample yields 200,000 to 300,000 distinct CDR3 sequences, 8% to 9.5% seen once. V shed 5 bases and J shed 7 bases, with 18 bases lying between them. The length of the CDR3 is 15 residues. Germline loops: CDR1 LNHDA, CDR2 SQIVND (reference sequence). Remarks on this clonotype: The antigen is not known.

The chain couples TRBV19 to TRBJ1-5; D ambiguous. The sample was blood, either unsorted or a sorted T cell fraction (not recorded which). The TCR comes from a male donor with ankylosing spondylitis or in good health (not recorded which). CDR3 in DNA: TGTGCCAGTAGTCCCGGTGACCTCACTGGCCAGCCCCAGCATTTT. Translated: CASSPGDLTGQPQHF.